The rows below give T cell receptor beta chains drawn from one sample of a study of spatial heterogeneity in lung cancer. TCRdb analysed the 5' RACE reads with MiXCR anew, one entry per CDR3 protein. The sample lists some 7,900 distinct CDR3 sequences; 7% were seen once. The sequenced sample was lung tumor tissue, obtained at surgery. These receptor sequences come from a female donor with early-stage non-small cell lung cancer. The CDR3 runs from the conserved cysteine through the conserved F or W.

j_call: TRBJ2-7; v_call: TRBV6-6; cdr3_aa: CASKQVRDEQYF
j_call: TRBJ2-2; v_call: TRBV4-2; cdr3_aa: CASSQDSAGVSLAGELFF
j_call: TRBJ1-5; v_call: TRBV12-3/TRBV12-4; cdr3_aa: CASSFSVRQPQHF
j_call: TRBJ2-2; v_call: TRBV5-1; cdr3_aa: CASSLRTSGDTGELFF
j_call: TRBJ2-7; v_call: TRBV29-1; cdr3_aa: CSVSDIYEQYF
j_call: TRBJ2-5; v_call: TRBV19; cdr3_aa: CASSVSGSETQYF
j_call: TRBJ1-5; v_call: TRBV9; cdr3_aa: CASSSRLNQPQHF
j_call: TRBJ2-2; v_call: TRBV6-6; cdr3_aa: CASRLPEGTGELFF
j_call: TRBJ2-6; v_call: TRBV5-1; cdr3_aa: CASSLSAGPSGANVLTF
j_call: TRBJ2-1; v_call: TRBV9; cdr3_aa: CASSAGLAITSSEQFF
j_call: TRBJ1-5; v_call: TRBV6-1; cdr3_aa: CASSESPGGGNQPQHF
j_call: TRBJ2-2; v_call: TRBV20-1; cdr3_aa: CSAERQGRVTGELFF
j_call: TRBJ2-1; v_call: TRBV4-2; cdr3_aa: CASSQDLAGGLNEQFF
j_call: TRBJ2-1; v_call: TRBV5-1; cdr3_aa: CASSLGLAGGRNEQFF
j_call: TRBJ2-2; v_call: TRBV10-3; cdr3_aa: CAIRPQGAGELFF
j_call: TRBJ2-2; v_call: TRBV5-1; cdr3_aa: CASSNKGQGALNTGELFF
j_call: TRBJ1-3; v_call: TRBV29-1; cdr3_aa: CSVEQGAVGNTIYF
j_call: TRBJ2-1; v_call: TRBV7-9; cdr3_aa: CASSSTPRRGNEQFF
j_call: TRBJ2-1; v_call: TRBV5-1; cdr3_aa: CASSLRDSLSHEQFF
j_call: TRBJ1-2; v_call: TRBV5-6; cdr3_aa: CASSPGPSNYGYTF
j_call: TRBJ2-2; v_call: TRBV6-5; cdr3_aa: CASRRTSGNTGELFF
j_call: TRBJ2-3; v_call: TRBV28; cdr3_aa: CATQPSNTDTQYF
j_call: TRBJ2-3; v_call: TRBV28; cdr3_aa: CASSFAGLDADTQYF
j_call: TRBJ2-3; v_call: TRBV7-9; cdr3_aa: CASSLPVPRGRVSADTQYF
j_call: TRBJ2-7; v_call: TRBV12-3/TRBV12-4; cdr3_aa: CASRLDRGNEQYF
j_call: TRBJ2-2; v_call: TRBV6-4; cdr3_aa: CASSGRGGDTGELFF
j_call: TRBJ2-1; v_call: TRBV20-1; cdr3_aa: CSARDQGASGSLYNEQFF
j_call: TRBJ1-3; v_call: TRBV6-1; cdr3_aa: CASRIQAFSGNTIYF
j_call: TRBJ2-2; v_call: TRBV10-3; cdr3_aa: CAISESTSGMNTGELFF
j_call: TRBJ2-1; v_call: TRBV18; cdr3_aa: CASSPGESTYNEQFF
j_call: TRBJ2-1; v_call: TRBV19; cdr3_aa: CASTLLSGTRNNEQFF
j_call: TRBJ2-7; v_call: TRBV11-2; cdr3_aa: CASSLDFRNEQYF
j_call: TRBJ2-3; v_call: TRBV14; cdr3_aa: CASSPFIRALGTDTQYF
j_call: TRBJ2-7; v_call: TRBV28; cdr3_aa: CASSDTGGSYEQYF
j_call: TRBJ2-2; v_call: TRBV2; cdr3_aa: CASGRDRSSGELFF
j_call: TRBJ2-5; v_call: TRBV5-1; cdr3_aa: CASSLGPQPAETQYF
j_call: TRBJ2-1; v_call: TRBV29-1; cdr3_aa: CSVVSVGYNEQFF
j_call: TRBJ1-1; v_call: TRBV20-1; cdr3_aa: CSFGDPNTEAFF
j_call: TRBJ2-1; v_call: TRBV6-5; cdr3_aa: CASSYPDRDLNNEQFF
j_call: TRBJ2-5; v_call: TRBV20-1; cdr3_aa: CSASRAGTQETQYF